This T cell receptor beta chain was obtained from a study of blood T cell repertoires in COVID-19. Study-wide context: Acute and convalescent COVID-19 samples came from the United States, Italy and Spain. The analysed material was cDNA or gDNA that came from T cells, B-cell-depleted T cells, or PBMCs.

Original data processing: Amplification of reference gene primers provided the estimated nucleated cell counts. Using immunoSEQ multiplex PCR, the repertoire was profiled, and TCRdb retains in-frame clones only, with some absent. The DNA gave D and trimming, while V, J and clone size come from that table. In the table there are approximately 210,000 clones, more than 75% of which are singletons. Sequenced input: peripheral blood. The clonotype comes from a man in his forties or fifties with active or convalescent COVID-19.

CDR3 bases: TGTGCCAGCAGCCAAGATAGGACAGGGCGGAGTCAGCCCCAGCATTTT. Translated, it gives CASSQDRTGRSQPQHF. The chain couples TRBV4-2 to TRBJ1-5; 8 bases align to TRBD1. CDR3 length equals 16 residues. Trimming cost V 0 bases and J 6 bases; bases outside gene matches: 7. CDR1 and CDR2 (germline): LGHNA, YNFKEQ.